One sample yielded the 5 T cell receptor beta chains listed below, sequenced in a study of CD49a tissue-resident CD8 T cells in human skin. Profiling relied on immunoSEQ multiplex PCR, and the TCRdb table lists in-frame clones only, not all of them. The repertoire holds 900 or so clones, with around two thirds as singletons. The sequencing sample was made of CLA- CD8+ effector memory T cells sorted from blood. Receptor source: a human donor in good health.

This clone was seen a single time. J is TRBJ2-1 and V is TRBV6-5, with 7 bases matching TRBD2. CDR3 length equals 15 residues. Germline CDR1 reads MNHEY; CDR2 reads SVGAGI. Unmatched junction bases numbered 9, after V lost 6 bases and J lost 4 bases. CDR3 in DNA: TGTGCCAGCAGCAGCGGGGATCATATGTACAATGAGCAGTTCTTC. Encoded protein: CASSSGDHMYNEQFF.

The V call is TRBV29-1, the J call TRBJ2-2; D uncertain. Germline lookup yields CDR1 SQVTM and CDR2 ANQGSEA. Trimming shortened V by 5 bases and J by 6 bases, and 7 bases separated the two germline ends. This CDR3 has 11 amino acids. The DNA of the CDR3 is TGCAGCGTTCGCGATTCCGGGGAGCTGTTTTTT. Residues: CSVRDSGELFF.

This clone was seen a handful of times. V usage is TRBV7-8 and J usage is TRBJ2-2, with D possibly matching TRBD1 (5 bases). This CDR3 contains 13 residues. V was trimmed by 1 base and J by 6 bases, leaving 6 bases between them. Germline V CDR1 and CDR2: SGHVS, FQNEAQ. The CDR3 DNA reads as TGTGCCAGCAGCTTAGTAGGGGCCGGGGAGCTGTTTTTT. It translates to CASSLVGAGELFF.

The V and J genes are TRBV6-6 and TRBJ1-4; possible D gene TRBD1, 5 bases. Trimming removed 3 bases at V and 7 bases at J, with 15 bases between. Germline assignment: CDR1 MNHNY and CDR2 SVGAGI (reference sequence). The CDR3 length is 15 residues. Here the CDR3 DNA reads TGTGCCAGCAGTTATGGGGTCGAAGGGGTTGAAAAACTGTTTTTT. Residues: CASSYGVEGVEKLFF.

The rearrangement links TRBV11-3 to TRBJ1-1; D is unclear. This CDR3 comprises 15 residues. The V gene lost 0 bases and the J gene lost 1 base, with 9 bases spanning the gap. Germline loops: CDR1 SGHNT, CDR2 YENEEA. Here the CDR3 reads CASSLDNRPNTEAFF. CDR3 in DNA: TGTGCCAGCAGCTTAGATAACAGACCGAACACTGAAGCTTTCTTT.